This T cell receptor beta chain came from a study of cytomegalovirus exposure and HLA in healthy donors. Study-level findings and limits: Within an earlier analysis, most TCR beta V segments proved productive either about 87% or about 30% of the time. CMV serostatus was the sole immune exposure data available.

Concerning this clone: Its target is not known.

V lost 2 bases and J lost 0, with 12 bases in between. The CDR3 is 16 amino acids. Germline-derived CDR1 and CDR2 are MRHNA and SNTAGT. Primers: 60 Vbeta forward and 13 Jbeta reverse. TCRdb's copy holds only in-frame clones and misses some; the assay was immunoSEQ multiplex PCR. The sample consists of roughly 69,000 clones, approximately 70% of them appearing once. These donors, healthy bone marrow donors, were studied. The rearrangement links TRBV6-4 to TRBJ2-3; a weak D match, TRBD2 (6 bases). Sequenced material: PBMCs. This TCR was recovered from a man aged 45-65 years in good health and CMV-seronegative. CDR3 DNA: TGTGCCAGCAGTGACCACGCCGGGGGTAGCACAGATACGCAGTATTTT. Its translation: CASSDHAGGSTDTQYF.